These 31 T cell receptor beta chains originate from one sample sequenced in a study of T cells after posttransplantation cyclophosphamide. Sequencing was performed with immunoSEQ multiplex PCR; in TCRdb, only in-frame clones are kept and a portion is missing. The sample contains 25,000 to 35,000 clones, 85% to 95% of which appear only once. The naive gate required viable CD3+CD4+ or CD3+CD8+ cells with CCR7+CD45RA+CD45RO-CD95-CD27+CD28+ phenotype. Sequences were obtained from naive CD4+ T cells sorted from PBMCs. All receptors derive from a woman aged 60-70 years in good health, CMV-negative, and a related stem cell transplant donor.

The chain uses TRBV6-1 and TRBJ2-5; no reliable D call. The CDR3 extends over 11 amino acids. Trimming left V 4 bases short and J 5 bases short, with 5 bases between. In germline, CDR1 is MNHNS, CDR2 SASEGT. CDR3 sequence reads: CASSGPETQYF. CDR3 bases: TGTGCCAGCAGTGGGCCTGAGACCCAGTACTTC.

The chain uses TRBV10-2 and TRBJ2-1; 10 positions match TRBD2. This CDR3 region has 16 residues. Per germline, CDR1 WSHSY and CDR2 SAAADI. V was pared by 8 bases and J by 4 bases, with 11 bases of the junction left unmatched. The CDR3 region is CASWPGVAGGYNEQFF. Written as DNA, the CDR3 is TGCGCCAGCTGGCCGGGAGTAGCGGGGGGTTACAATGAGCAGTTCTTC.

The chain combines TRBV5-6 with TRBJ2-2; 8 nucleotides match TRBD1. The CDR3 totals 15 residues. With 4 bases clipped from V and 4 bases from J, the junction kept 6 bases outside the gene matches. Germline CDR1 reads SGHDT; CDR2 reads YYEEEE. CDR3 protein: CASSRRDRITGELFF. CDR3 DNA sequence: TGTGCCAGCAGCCGCCGGGACAGGATCACCGGGGAGCTGTTTTTT.

The V call is TRBV4-2, the J call TRBJ2-2; a weak D match, TRBD1 (6 bases). The CDR3 spans 17 residues. Per germline, CDR1 LGHNA and CDR2 YNFKEQ. The germline V and J ends were trimmed by 1 base and 4 bases, with 16 bases remaining between them. CDR3 coding DNA: TGTGCCAGCAGCCAAGGGACAGCCACACCCTTCACCGGGGAGCTGTTTTTT. Protein sequence: CASSQGTATPFTGELFF.

The V call is TRBV6-5, the J call TRBJ1-1, with 7 bases matching TRBD1. The V and J ends lost 5 bases and 2 bases, in that order; junction bases with no gene match: 5. The CDR3 has 14 amino acids. Germline V gene sequence: CDR1 MNHEY, CDR2 SVGAGI. The DNA of the CDR3 is TGTGCCAGCAGTCCCGGGACAGTAAACACTGAAGCTTTCTTT. Protein product: CASSPGTVNTEAFF.

The rearrangement uses TRBV18 and TRBJ2-7; no clear D. The CDR3 is 14 amino acids. Germline V gives CDR1 KGHSH, CDR2 LQKENI. Trimming took 0 bases from V and 2 from J, leaving 8 bases between them. Here the CDR3 DNA reads TGTGCCAGCTCACCACCGACACACCCCTACGAGCAGTACTTC. Translating it yields CASSPPTHPYEQYF. The full variable domain, its missing parts supplied by reference TRBV18 and TRBJ2-7, is NAGVMQNPRHLVRRRGQEARLRCSPMKGHSHVYWYRQLPEEGLKFMVYLQKENIIDESGMPKERFSAEFPKEGPSILRIQQVVRGDSAAYFCASSPPTHPYEQYFGPGTRLTVT.

The rearrangement joins TRBV29-1 to TRBJ1-2; a possible D gene is TRBD1 (6 bases). The germline V gene encodes CDR1 SQVTM and CDR2 ANQGSEA. There are 14 residues in the CDR3. The V end was cut by 3 bases, the J end by 7 bases, with 18 bases between. CDR3 loop: CSVDLQGSVSGYTF. CDR3 DNA: TGCAGCGTTGACTTACAGGGCTCTGTCTCTGGCTACACCTTC.

The chain is built from TRBV10-1 and TRBJ2-1; D call uncertain. Trimming removed 2 bases from V and 0 bases from J, with 8 bases in between. The CDR3 extends over 15 amino acids. Germline V gives CDR1 WNHNN, CDR2 SYGVQD (reference sequence). CDR3: CASSEDPGSYNEQFF. The CDR3 DNA sequence: TGCGCCAGCAGTGAGGACCCGGGCTCCTACAATGAGCAGTTCTTC.

This clone was seen only once. The chain links TRBV12-2 to TRBJ1-3; the table assigns TRBD1, which was not confirmed against the DNA. TRBV12-2 is an annotated pseudogene. CDR3 length equals 15 residues. The CDR3 coding sequence is TGTGCAAGTCGCGCCGAACACACACAGGGGAACACCATATATTTT. This sequence encodes CASRAEHTQGNTIYF.

This chain links TRBV27 with TRBJ1-5; 8 bases align to TRBD1. CDR1 and CDR2 from the germline V gene are MNHEY and SMNVEV (reference sequence). CDR3 length equals 15 residues. After removal of 2 bases from V and 6 bases from J, the junction contained 6 bases not matched to a gene. The CDR3 DNA reads TGTGCCAGCAGTTTAGAAGGACAGGGAGCTCAGCCCCAGCATTTT. It encodes CASSLEGQGAQPQHF.

The rearrangement joins TRBV5-6 to TRBJ2-2; D not certain. V lost 2 bases to trimming and J lost 5 bases, with 4 bases between them. Germline V CDR1 and CDR2: SGHDT, YYEEEE. The length of the CDR3 is 12 residues. CDR3 DNA sequence: TGTGCCAGCAGCTTTAGTACCGGGGAGCTGTTTTTT. Translation gives CASSFSTGELFF.

The V and J genes are TRBV6-5 and TRBJ1-2; D might be TRBD1 (6 bases). The germline gives CDR1 MNHEY, CDR2 SVGAGI. V was shortened by 6 bases and J by 5 bases, with 16 bases between the two germline ends. The CDR3 length is 14 residues. The CDR3 nucleotides are TGTGCCAGCAGAGGGGGGGGGCCCAGGTATGGCTACACCTTC. The encoded protein is CASRGGGPRYGYTF.

This clone was recorded once. The rearrangement links TRBV28 to TRBJ1-2; D uncertain. Germline-derived CDR1 and CDR2 are MDHEN and SYDVKM. Trimming shortened V by 4 bases and J by 5 bases, and 11 bases separated the two germline ends. This CDR3 has 13 amino acids. CDR3 nucleotides: TGTGCCAGCAGTTCTCCGCAGACTTATGGCTACACCTTC. Amino acid sequence: CASSSPQTYGYTF.

V usage is TRBV30 and J usage is TRBJ1-2; D gene unclear. The CDR3 loop spans 11 amino acids. Germline values: CDR1 GTSNPN, CDR2 SVGIG (reference sequence). Trimming cost V 1 base and J 4 bases, with 4 bases left between them. The CDR3 here is CAWSGGYGYTF. The CDR3 nucleotides are TGTGCCTGGAGTGGAGGCTATGGCTACACCTTC.

This chain joins TRBV5-4 and TRBJ1-4; D may be TRBD1 (5 bases). This CDR3 spans 15 amino acids. CDR1 and CDR2 from the germline V gene are SGHNT and YYREEE (reference sequence). V gave up 0 bases and J gave up 11 bases, with 17 bases separating them. The CDR3 reads CASSLDWGTGRKLFF. CDR3 sequence (DNA): TGTGCCAGCAGCTTGGATTGGGGGACCGGGAGGAAACTGTTTTTT.

The chain carries TRBV2 and TRBJ2-5, with 8 positions matching TRBD1. This CDR3 contains 13 residues. Trimming at V came to 6 bases and at J to 5 bases, leaving 5 bases not matched to a gene. Germline assignment: CDR1 SNHLY and CDR2 FYNNEI. Here the CDR3 reads CASSAQGVETQYF. CDR3 in DNA: TGTGCCAGCAGCGCACAGGGGGTTGAGACCCAGTACTTC.

This clone was seen a handful of times. The chain recombines TRBV6-1 with TRBJ2-7, with D perhaps TRBD2 (6 bases). Per germline, CDR1 MNHNS and CDR2 SASEGT. Trimming took off 10 bases at V and 1 base at J, with 17 bases between the two ends. The CDR3 contains 14 residues. CDR3 in amino acids: CATLAKGGSYEQYF. The CDR3 nucleotides read TGTGCCACACTTGCTAAGGGAGGTTCCTACGAGCAGTACTTC.

The CDR3 spells CASSSHSGGSTEAFF. Written as DNA, the CDR3 is TGTGCCAGCAGTTCCCACTCCGGGGGTAGCACTGAAGCTTTCTTT. The genes are TRBV6-5 and TRBJ1-1; a weak D match, TRBD1 (5 bases). The CDR3 is made up of 15 amino acids. V lost 4 bases, J lost 4 bases, and 16 bases lay in between. Germline-derived CDR1 and CDR2 are MNHEY and SVGAGI.

This chain uses TRBV7-8 with TRBJ2-2; 9 positions match TRBD2. This CDR3 is built from 15 residues. Germline values: CDR1 SGHVS, CDR2 FQNEAQ. The trim removed 5 bases at V and 0 bases at J, leaving 1 base unmatched. CDR3 loop: CASSRLAANTGELFF. The DNA for the CDR3 is TGTGCCAGCAGCCGACTAGCGGCGAACACCGGGGAGCTGTTTTTT.

In this sample, this clone turned up a few times. The chain links TRBV7-9 to TRBJ1-1, with D possibly being TRBD1 (6 bases). Trimming took 5 bases from V and 0 from J, leaving 13 bases between them. Germline assignment: CDR1 SEHNR and CDR2 FQNEAQ (reference sequence). The CDR3 has 15 amino acids. The CDR3 is CASSLPTGMNTEAFF. The CDR3, as DNA: TGTGCCAGCAGCCTACCGACAGGCATGAACACTGAAGCTTTCTTT.

The rearrangement links TRBV7-2 to TRBJ1-2; D not certain. V gave up 1 base and J gave up 6 bases, with 12 bases separating them. Germline V gene data show CDR1 as SGHTA and CDR2 as FQGNSA. This CDR3 is built from 14 residues. The CDR3 nucleotides are TGTGCCAGCAGCTTAGAATGGTCTGACAATGGCTACACCTTC. Translating gives CASSLEWSDNGYTF.

This chain uses TRBV5-1 with TRBJ2-3; 16 bases match TRBD2. V trimming: 5 bases; J trimming: 5 bases; junction bases outside the gene matches: 5. This CDR3 is built from 16 residues. The germline V gene has CDR1 SGHRS and CDR2 YFSETQ. The DNA of the CDR3 is TGCGCCAGCAGTAAGGGACTAGCGGGGGGGCAAGATACGCAGTATTTT. Amino acid sequence: CASSKGLAGGQDTQYF.

V and J are TRBV5-3 and TRBJ1-5; D is possibly TRBD1 (6 bases). TRBV5-3 is an ORF, and what it does is uncertain. The CDR3 totals 14 residues. Trimming left V 2 bases short and J 6 bases short, with 12 bases between. The CDR3 spells CARSFGTTSQPQHF. Here the CDR3 DNA reads TGTGCCAGAAGCTTTGGGACAACAAGTCAGCCCCAGCATTTT.

V is TRBV30 and J is TRBJ2-1; D is perhaps TRBD1 (5 bases). The ends were cut back, 4 bases at V and 5 bases at J, with 15 bases in the middle. The CDR3 totals 14 residues. The germline V gene has CDR1 GTSNPN and CDR2 SVGIG (reference sequence). CDR3 coding DNA: TGTGCCTGGAACAAAGGACACGGTAACAATGAGCAGTTCTTC. This sequence encodes CAWNKGHGNNEQFF. Supplemented by reference TRBV30 and TRBJ2-1, the full variable domain reads SQTIHQWPATLVQPVGSPLSLECTVEGTSNPNLYWYRQAAGRGLQLLFYSVGIGQISSEVPQNLSASRPQDRQFILSSKKLLLSDSGFYLCAWNKGHGNNEQFFGPGTRLTVL.

The rearrangement joins TRBV7-9 to TRBJ1-1; TRBD1 aligns across 7 bases. The CDR3 is 14 residues long. Trimming took 3 bases from V and 1 from J; bases not matched to a gene: 2. The germline V gene encodes CDR1 SEHNR and CDR2 FQNEAQ (reference sequence). The CDR3 reads CASSFYRGNTEAFF. CDR3 nucleotides: TGTGCCAGCAGCTTCTACAGGGGGAACACTGAAGCTTTCTTT.

The chain uses TRBV7-8 and TRBJ2-5, with 8 positions matching TRBD2. The CDR3 spans 16 residues. CDR1 and CDR2 from the germline V gene are SGHVS and FQNEAQ. Unmatched junction bases numbered 13, after V lost 5 bases and J lost 5 bases. The CDR3 region is CASSLLSGGQWETQYF. CDR3 bases: TGTGCCAGCAGCCTTCTGAGCGGGGGCCAGTGGGAGACCCAGTACTTC.

This chain links TRBV7-2 with TRBJ1-4, with 8 bases that match TRBD1. The V gene end was trimmed by 4 bases and the J gene end by 8 bases; junction bases not matched to a gene: 3. Per the germline V gene, CDR1 is SGHTA and CDR2 is FQGNSA. This CDR3 is built from 13 residues. In DNA form, the CDR3 reads TGTGCCAGCAGCTCGGACAGGGAAGAAAAACTGTTTTTT. Its translation: CASSSDREEKLFF. Filled out from reference TRBV7-2 and TRBJ1-4, the complete variable domain reads GAGVSQSPSNKVTEKGKDVELRCDPISGHTALYWYRQSLGQGLEFLIYFQGNSAPDKSGLPSDRFSAERTGGSVSTLTIQRTQQEDSAVYLCASSSDREEKLFFGSGTQLSVL.

This sequence joins TRBV28 and TRBJ2-7, with a tentative D call TRBD2 (6 bases). V was shortened by 8 bases and J by 0 bases, with 14 bases between the two germline ends. CDR1 is MDHEN and CDR2 is SYDVKM in the germline V gene. This CDR3 comprises 14 residues. CDR3 protein: CASWGVRSSYEQYF. As DNA, the CDR3 is TGTGCCAGCTGGGGGGTTCGGAGCTCCTACGAGCAGTACTTC.

The chain has TRBV5-1 and TRBJ2-2; 12 bases match TRBD2. The V gene's germline CDR1 is SGHRS and CDR2 YFSETQ. J lost 5 bases, V lost 4 bases, and 3 bases had no gene match. This CDR3 comprises 15 residues. In DNA, the CDR3 is TGCGCCAGCAGCCGGACTAGCGGGGAGACCGGGGAGCTGTTTTTT. This translates into CASSRTSGETGELFF. The full variable domain, rest sourced from reference TRBV5-1 and TRBJ2-2, is KAGVTQTPRYLIKTRGQQVTLSCSPISGHRSVSWYQQTPGQGLQFLFEYFSETQRNKGNFPGRFSGRQFSNSRSEMNVSTLELGDSALYLCASSRTSGETGELFFGEGSRLTVL.

The rearrangement uses TRBV27 and TRBJ1-5, with D tentatively TRBD1 (6 bases). The CDR3 is 15 residues long. V was cut by 6 bases and J by 5 bases, with 17 bases left in between. Germline V gene sequence: CDR1 MNHEY, CDR2 SMNVEV (reference sequence). CDR3 bases: TGTGCCAGCAGGACCCGGTCGGACAGATATCAGCCCCAGCATTTT. Protein: CASRTRSDRYQPQHF.

This clone was observed a few times. The chain has TRBV6-6 and TRBJ1-5, with D perhaps TRBD1 (6 bases). CDR3 length: 15 residues. The germline gives CDR1 MNHNY, CDR2 SVGAGI (reference sequence). The V end was cut by 7 bases, the J end by 1 base, with 14 bases between. CDR3 protein: CASTPQGLSNQPQHF. CDR3 in DNA: TGTGCCAGCACCCCACAGGGTTTGAGCAATCAGCCCCAGCATTTT.